This TCR beta chain was recovered during a study of blood T cell repertoires in COVID-19. Overall study context: Sample material is recorded as cDNA or gDNA derived from T cells, B-cell-depleted T cells, or PBMCs.

This clone was counted between two and nine times. The CDR3 runs to 13 residues. Per the germline V gene, CDR1 is WNHNN and CDR2 is SYGVQD (reference sequence). V was clipped by 6 bases and J by 3 bases; unmatched bases: 1. Under the authors' procedure: Using reference gene primer amplification, nucleated cell counts were estimated. Sequencing was performed with immunoSEQ multiplex PCR; in TCRdb, only in-frame clones are kept and a portion is missing. V, J and clone size are taken as reported in that table, and D and trimming were inferred from the DNA itself. This sample has roughly 230,000 clones, with 80% to 85% found just once. Assignments of participants to cohorts depended upon their own reported clinical history.

Sequencing was done on a sample of PBMCs or T cells enriched from blood (not recorded which). This TCR was sampled from a man in his fifties who had recovered from COVID-19. The chain is built from TRBV10-1 and TRBJ1-1, with 10 bases aligning to TRBD1. CDR3 amino acids: CASSDRGHTEAFF. The CDR3 bases are TGCGCCAGCAGCGACAGGGGGCACACTGAAGCTTTCTTT.